Sequencing of this T cell receptor beta chain was carried out in a study of blood T cell repertoires in COVID-19. Study context: Some COVID-19 samples were acute and others convalescent; all came from the United States, Italy and Spain. The cDNA or gDNA used as material had been derived from T cells, B-cell-depleted T cells, or PBMCs.

The CDR3 spans 18 residues. V lost 2 bases and J lost 3; bases outside the gene matches: 13. Germline loops: CDR1 LGHDT, CDR2 YNNKEL (reference sequence). As originally analysed: Amplification of reference gene primers was used by the study to estimate nucleated cell counts. The assay was immunoSEQ multiplex PCR, and TCRdb's table has in-frame clones only and misses some. V, J and clone size were drawn from that table, and D and trimming were deduced from the DNA. The sample has about 71,000 clones, about nine tenths seen once. The chain has TRBV3-1 (or the pseudogene TRBV3-2) and TRBJ1-2, with TRBD1 matching 9 bases. This sequence originates from a man aged 25-40 years with acute or convalescent COVID-19. The sequenced material came from peripheral blood. DNA for the CDR3: TGTGCCAGCAGCCAACGCCTCACAAACAGGGGGCAATACTATGGCTACACCTTC. Translation: CASSQRLTNRGQYYGYTF.